Listed below are T cell receptor beta chains from one sample, sequenced in a study of control samples from healthy donors and cancer patients. The protocol was immunoSEQ multiplex PCR, while the TCRdb copy is restricted to in-frame clones and leaves out a portion. This sample carries tens of thousands of clones, 85% to 95% of them seen once, and the ten largest clones take roughly 4%. The sample consisted of blood. Receptors were obtained from a man aged 25-40 years in good health. The CDR3 runs from the conserved cysteine through the conserved F or W. D genes are given only for firm matches.

j_call d_call v_call cdr3_aa cdr3_nt
TRBJ2-3 - TRBV18 CASSPYIGGTDTQYF TGTGCCAGCTCACCATACATAGGGGGGACAGATACGCAGTATTTT
TRBJ1-3 - TRBV11-2 CASSFPGGNTIYF TGTGCCAGCAGCTTTCCTGGTGGAAACACCATATATTTT
TRBJ1-1 - TRBV30 CAWSFGPRNTEAFF TGTGCCTGGAGTTTCGGACCCAGGAACACTGAAGCTTTCTTT
TRBJ2-7 - TRBV14 CASSQGAGAFYEQYF TGTGCCAGCAGCCAAGGCGCAGGGGCGTTCTACGAGCAGTACTTC
TRBJ1-2 - TRBV2 CASSDRRGASYGYTF TGTGCCAGCAGTGATAGGCGGGGGGCAAGCTATGGCTACACCTTC
TRBJ1-1 - TRBV5-4 CASSLKGGRAEAFF TGTGCCAGCAGCTTGAAGGGGGGCCGAGCTGAAGCTTTCTTT
TRBJ2-4 - TRBV6-2/TRBV6-3 CASSSPAGWDF TGTGCCAGCAGTTCTCCGGCTGGATGGGACTTC
TRBJ2-1 TRBD1 TRBV6-6 CASRNRQGPPYNEQFF TGTGCCAGCAGGAATCGACAGGGACCTCCCTACAATGAGCAGTTCTTC
TRBJ1-2 TRBD1 TRBV10-3 CAIRGQGFYGYTF TGTGCCATCCGGGGACAGGGATTCTATGGCTACACCTTC
TRBJ2-1 - TRBV9 CASSVAPASYNEQFF TGTGCCAGCAGCGTAGCTCCTGCTTCCTACAATGAGCAGTTCTTC
TRBJ1-2 - TRBV3-1/TRBV3-2 CASSPVAGETSNYGYTF TGTGCCAGCAGCCCGGTGGCAGGGGAGACGTCTAACTATGGCTACACCTTC